Listed below are T cell receptor beta chains from one sample, sequenced in a study of T cell changes during pregnancy in multiple sclerosis. Sequencing was performed with immunoSEQ multiplex PCR; in TCRdb, only in-frame clones are kept and a portion is missing. Seen here are more than 55,000 clones, about 89% observed once, and the top ten hold under 1.5%. The specimen comprised peripheral blood, sampled in the second trimester of pregnancy. These receptors all stem from a female donor with multiple sclerosis, enrolled in a pregnancy study. CDR3s include the opening cysteine and the closing phenylalanine or tryptophan. A D gene is named only where the DNA matches it firmly. Clone size is given for some rows only: seen once, a few or many times, or a class if the clone is expanded.

CDR3 DNA	CDR3 protein	V gene	clone size	D gene	J gene
TGTGCCAGCAGCTTTCCCAGGGGCGAATACACTGAAGCTTTCTTT	CASSFPRGEYTEAFF	TRBV7-9	-	-	TRBJ1-1
TGTGCCAGCTCGCAAACGGGGGTTATGAACACTGAAGCTTTCTTT	CASSQTGVMNTEAFF	TRBV25-1	-	-	TRBJ1-1
TGTGCCAGCAGCCAAGGTCCCGGAGCCTACGAGCAGTACTTC	CASSQGPGAYEQYF	TRBV7-2	-	-	TRBJ2-7
TGTGCCAGCAGTGGTAGGAGAGACACTGAAGCTTTCTTT	CASSGRRDTEAFF	TRBV2	-	-	TRBJ1-1
TGTGCCAGCAGCTTAGGCCTAGCACCGTACGAGCAGTACTTC	CASSLGLAPYEQYF	TRBV7-2	-	-	TRBJ2-7
TGTGCTAGTGGTTTGGTACGAACTAGCGGGATTTTAATCAATGAGCAGTTCTTC	CASGLVRTSGILINEQFF	TRBV12-5	-	TRBD2	TRBJ2-1
TGTGCCAGCAGTTTGTTTGGGGGGGCCTACGAGCAGTACTTC	CASSLFGGAYEQYF	TRBV13	-	TRBD2	TRBJ2-7
TGCAGCGCCCTGGCGGAGGGCCCGGGGGTCCTGACTTTC	CSALAEGPGVLTF	TRBV29-1	-	-	TRBJ2-6
TGTGCCAGCAGCCTAACAGAGGGACAGGGAAATGAAAAACTGTTTTTT	CASSLTEGQGNEKLFF	TRBV4-2	once	TRBD1	TRBJ1-4
TGTGCCAGCAGTGGCTTGATGACTAGCGGGAAAACTGGGGCCAACGTCCTGACTTTC	CASSGLMTSGKTGANVLTF	TRBV6-1	few	TRBD2	TRBJ2-6
TGTGCCAGCAGCCAAACTGACAGGGGTGGAGGCTACACCTTC	CASSQTDRGGGYTF	TRBV4-2	once	TRBD1	TRBJ1-2
TGTGCCAGCAGCCCATCGACAGGGGAATATGGCTACACCTTC	CASSPSTGEYGYTF	TRBV7-2	few	TRBD1	TRBJ1-2
TGCGCCAGCAGCCAAGAAAGTACAGGGAATCAGCCCCAGCATTTT	CASSQESTGNQPQHF	TRBV4-3	-	-	TRBJ1-5
TGCGCCAGCAGCTCCGAGATCCAAGAGACCCAGTACTTC	CASSSEIQETQYF	TRBV5-1	-	-	TRBJ2-5
TGTGCCAGCAGCCATATCGGGGGGTTCTTC	CASSHIGGFF	TRBV14	-	-	TRBJ2-1
TGCAGCGTTGTTCGGCAGGGGAAAGAGGAGACCCAGTACTTC	CSVVRQGKEETQYF	TRBV29-1	once	-	TRBJ2-5
TGTGCCAGCAGTTTATCGAGTTGGATCGGAGGGCCCTACAATGAGCAGTTCTTC	CASSLSSWIGGPYNEQFF	TRBV27	-	-	TRBJ2-1
TGTGCCAGTAGTATTGGATACAGGTCTGGCTACACCTTC	CASSIGYRSGYTF	TRBV19	-	-	TRBJ1-2
TGTGCCAGCAGCCCCATGGGGGGAACCCAGTACTTC	CASSPMGGTQYF	TRBV11-2	-	-	TRBJ2-5
TGTGCCAGCAGTTTAAGAGAGGGGGCGGGGTCTTTCTTT	CASSLREGAGSFF	TRBV6-5	few	TRBD1	TRBJ1-1
TGTGCCAGCAGTTTCCAGGCGGGGACAGGGGGGCGGGAGGGGGCCAACGTCCTGACTTTC	CASSFQAGTGGREGANVLTF	TRBV27	-	TRBD1	TRBJ2-6
TGTGCCAGCACCAGATGGGAGGGTGGCACTGAAGCTTTCTTT	CASTRWEGGTEAFF	TRBV6-1	-	-	TRBJ1-1
TGTGCCAGTAGTATAGAGGGTTCGACAGGGGGCCTAGGCTACACCTTC	CASSIEGSTGGLGYTF	TRBV19	-	TRBD1	TRBJ1-2